The present entry profiles one T cell receptor (beta chain) with its context. These data come from a study of blood T cell repertoires in COVID-19. Study as a whole: From the United States, Italy and Spain came samples of acute and convalescent COVID-19. The cDNA or gDNA used as material had been derived from T cells, B-cell-depleted T cells, or PBMCs.

Original processing notes: Cell counts per sample came from amplifying reference gene primers. Assay: immunoSEQ multiplex PCR; the TCRdb copy retains only in-frame clones and omits some. That table supplies the V and J calls and clone size; D and trimming were determined from the DNA. The sample has roughly 70,000 clones, less than 85% seen once; the top ten hold roughly a fifth. There are 15 residues in the CDR3. Trimming cost V 0 bases and J 5 bases, with 11 bases left between them. Germline CDR1 and CDR2: LNHNV and YYDKDF (reference sequence). Specimen: peripheral blood. The sequence was obtained from a man aged 60 to 69 with acute or convalescent COVID-19. This sequence joins TRBV15 and TRBJ2-1; D may be TRBD2 (5 bases). The CDR3 sequence is CATSRDNGGHNEQFF. The CDR3 nucleotides are TGTGCCACCAGCAGAGATAACGGAGGACACAATGAGCAGTTCTTC.